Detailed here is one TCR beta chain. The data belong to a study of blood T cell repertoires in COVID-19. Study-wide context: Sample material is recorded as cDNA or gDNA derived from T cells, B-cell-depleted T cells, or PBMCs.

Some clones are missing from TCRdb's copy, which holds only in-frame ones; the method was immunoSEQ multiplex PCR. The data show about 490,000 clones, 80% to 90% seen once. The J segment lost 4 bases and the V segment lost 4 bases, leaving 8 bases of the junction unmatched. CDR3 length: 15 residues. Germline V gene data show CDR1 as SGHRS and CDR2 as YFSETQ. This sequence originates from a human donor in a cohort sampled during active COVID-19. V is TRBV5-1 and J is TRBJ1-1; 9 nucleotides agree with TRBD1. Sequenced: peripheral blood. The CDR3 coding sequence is TGCGCCAGCAGCCCTACCGACAGGGGGAGCACTGAAGCTTTCTTT. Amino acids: CASSPTDRGSTEAFF.